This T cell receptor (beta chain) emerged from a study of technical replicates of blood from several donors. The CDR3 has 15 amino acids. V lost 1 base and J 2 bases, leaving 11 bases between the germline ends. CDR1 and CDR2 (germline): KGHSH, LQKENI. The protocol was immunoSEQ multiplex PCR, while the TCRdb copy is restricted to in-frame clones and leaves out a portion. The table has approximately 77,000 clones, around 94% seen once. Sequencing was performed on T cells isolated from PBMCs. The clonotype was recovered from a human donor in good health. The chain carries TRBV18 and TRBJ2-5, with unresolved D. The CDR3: CASSPLLAVQETQYF. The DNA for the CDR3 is TGTGCCAGCTCACCACTCTTAGCTGTTCAAGAGACCCAGTACTTC.